This T cell receptor (beta chain) was profiled in a study of cytomegalovirus exposure and HLA in healthy donors. Study outcomes and limitations: Fewer N-insertions than the approximately 700-donor mean were reportedly shown by an Asian-associated ancestry cluster in a later analysis. Earlier analysis found most TCR beta V segments productive about 87% or about 30% of the time. Later, TCR association rates were found to vary by HLA locus, highest for DRB1 and lowest for HLA-C.

A remark on this clone: Its target is unknown.

Per the germline V gene, CDR1 is LGHNA and CDR2 is YSLEER. V lost 1 base and J 4 bases, leaving 7 bases between the germline ends. The CDR3 spans 13 residues. Primers included in the PCR were 60 Vbeta and 13 Jbeta primers. Some clones are missing from TCRdb's copy, which holds only in-frame ones; the method was immunoSEQ multiplex PCR. The sample holds 200,000 to 250,000 clones, about two thirds seen once. Material: PBMCs. The source is a man in his forties in good health and CMV-seropositive. V usage is TRBV4-3 and J usage is TRBJ1-2; D is unclear. The CDR3 coding sequence is TGCGCCAGCAGCCAAGTTGAGGGCTATGGCTACACCTTC. This gives the protein CASSQVEGYGYTF.